The source of this TCR beta chain is a study of blood T cell repertoires in COVID-19. Study details: In each case, the material was cDNA or gDNA derived from T cells, B-cell-depleted T cells, or PBMCs.

Generated by immunoSEQ multiplex PCR, the TCRdb table keeps only in-frame clones and is missing some. The sample includes fewer than 250,000 clones, roughly 80% seen only once; the top ten take just under 6.5%. The CDR3 runs to 12 residues. Germline V CDR1 and CDR2: SGHNT, YYREEE (reference sequence). V was trimmed by 4 bases and J by 7 bases, leaving 11 bases between them. Sequenced material: peripheral blood. This receptor was identified in a woman in her sixties or seventies with active or convalescent COVID-19. V and J are TRBV5-4 and TRBJ1-1, with D hard to call. CDR3 loop: CASSAPDFEAFF. DNA of the CDR3: TGTGCCAGCAGCGCGCCCGATTTTGAAGCTTTCTTT.